The text below deals with one T cell receptor (beta chain). As yet, its antigen is unknown. Sorted-subset replicate PCR reactions were performed with around 200 ng DNA, corresponding to 25,000 to 35,000 T cell genomes. Produced via immunoSEQ multiplex PCR; TCRdb's table is partial and in-frame only. The sample lists roughly 760,000 clones, under 80% seen once, with roughly 1.7% in the top ten. These data belong to a study of shared clonotypes between healthy human individuals. Across the study: The donor group consisted of two women and three men, aged 18 to 49. Whole-study findings and limits: Estimated richness was generally greater in naive than memory subsets.

V lost 7 bases to trimming and J lost 3 bases; unmatched junction nucleotides: 14. Per the germline V gene, CDR1 is SGHDT and CDR2 is YYEEEE. CDR3 length: 16 amino acids. The material sequenced was memory CD4+ T cells sorted from blood. As for subset: CD45RA-negative fraction. This chain connects TRBV5-6 to TRBJ1-1; 8 bases line up with TRBD1. The receptor comes from a woman aged 25 to 45 in good health. The CDR3 is CASGTNLGTGHTEAFF. DNA of the CDR3: TGTGCCAGCGGCACTAATCTGGGGACAGGACACACTGAAGCTTTCTTT.